The 19 T cell receptor beta chains in this list originate from one sample, sequenced in a study of shared clonotypes between healthy human individuals. Data came from immunoSEQ multiplex PCR; TCRdb stores just in-frame clones and leaves some out. The sample has 110,000 or so clones, 68% seen once; the top ten hold 24%. Sequencing was performed on memory CD8+ T cells sorted from blood. The subset was: CD45RO+ cells pooled with CCR7-negative TemRA cells. These receptors were taken from a woman aged 25 to 39 in good health.

The V and J genes are TRBV5-6 and TRBJ2-1; D is possibly TRBD2 (6 bases). The CDR3 loop spans 15 amino acids. The germline V and J ends were trimmed by 0 bases and 9 bases, with 16 bases remaining between them. Germline V gene data show CDR1 as SGHDT and CDR2 as YYEEEE. CDR3 DNA sequence: TGTGCCAGCAGCTTGGGGGGGGACCCTTCGGGTGAGCAGTTCTTC. This encodes CASSLGGDPSGEQFF.

This clone was counted a single time. V is TRBV28 and J is TRBJ1-5; D not resolved. Germline CDR1 reads MDHEN; CDR2 reads SYDVKM. The CDR3 sequence is 14 residues long. Trimming took 3 bases from V and 0 from J, leaving 6 bases between them. CDR3 region: CASSLWHSNQPQHF. CDR3 coding DNA: TGTGCCAGCAGTTTGTGGCATAGCAATCAGCCCCAGCATTTT.

The rearrangement uses TRBV9 and TRBJ1-1; D is unclear. The CDR3 is 15 residues long. CDR1 and CDR2 from the germline V gene are SGDLS and YYNGEE. With 4 bases removed from V and 5 bases from J, the gap between germline ends came to 18 bases. The CDR3 DNA reads as TGTGCCAGCAGCCCCTTTCTAGGAGGCGGTACTGAAGCTTTCTTT. This translates into CASSPFLGGGTEAFF. Full variable domain (rest looked up from reference TRBV9 and TRBJ1-1): DSGVTQTPKHLITATGQRVTLRCSPRSGDLSVYWYQQSLDQGLQFLIQYYNGEERAKGNILERFSAQQFPDLHSELNLSSLELGDSALYFCASSPFLGGGTEAFFGQGTRLTVV.

The chain links TRBV7-7 to TRBJ2-7; D may correspond to TRBD1 or TRBD2 (5 bases each). The CDR3 is made up of 14 amino acids. Trimming removed 0 bases at V and 3 bases at J, with 9 bases between. Germline V gives CDR1 SSHAT, CDR2 FNYEAQ (reference sequence). CDR3 region: CASSLAGDGYEQYF. The CDR3 bases are TGTGCCAGCAGCTTAGCGGGGGACGGCTACGAGCAGTACTTC.

Worth noting for this clone: At one of its ends the junction is not consistent with the germline gene, which may arise from a read error. V gene TRBV5-1 combines with J gene TRBJ2-7; D is perhaps TRBD1 (6 bases). Per the germline V gene, CDR1 is SGHRS and CDR2 is YFSETQ. This CDR3 contains 15 residues. Here the CDR3 reads CASSWAYRESDEQYF. As DNA, the CDR3 is TGTGCCAGCAGCTGGGCCTACAGGGAATCAGACGAGCAGTACTTC.

The chain is built from TRBV16 and TRBJ2-5, with D tentatively TRBD2 (6 bases). V was pared by 4 bases and J by 3 bases, with 18 bases between. Germline CDR1 reads KGHSY; CDR2 reads FQNENV. This CDR3 comprises 16 residues. CDR3 nucleotides: TGTGCCAGCAGCCCATCAGATTGGGGGGATGAAGAGACCCAGTACTTC. This sequence encodes CASSPSDWGDEETQYF.

This clone occurred many times. V is TRBV5-6 and J is TRBJ2-5; unclear D gene. Trimming took off 3 bases at V and 4 bases at J, with 10 bases between the two ends. The CDR3 is 13 residues long. Germline assignment: CDR1 SGHDT and CDR2 YYEEEE. The CDR3 region has the DNA TGTGCCAGCAGCTCGACGGTCGGAGAGACCCAGTACTTC. Protein product: CASSSTVGETQYF. The full variable domain, rest sourced from reference TRBV5-6 and TRBJ2-5, is DAGVTQSPTHLIKTRGQQVTLRCSPKSGHDTVSWYQQALGQGPQFIFQYYEEEERQRGNFPDRFSGHQFPNYSSELNVNALLLGDSALYLCASSSTVGETQYFGPGTRLLVL.

This clone was observed a handful of times. The chain links TRBV7-6 to TRBJ2-1; D ambiguous. The CDR3 has 12 amino acids. The V and J ends lost 0 bases and 7 bases respectively, with 4 bases between them. Germline CDR1 is SGHVS and CDR2 is FNYEAQ. For the CDR3, the DNA is TGTGCCAGCAGCTTAGCGGTTAATGAGCAGTTCTTC. Protein product: CASSLAVNEQFF.

This sequence joins TRBV11-2 and TRBJ2-1, with D possibly called TRBD1 or TRBD2 (6 bases each). Germline CDR1 reads SGHAT; CDR2 reads FQNNGV. V shed 1 base and J shed 7 bases, with 17 bases lying between them. The CDR3 loop spans 16 amino acids. DNA of the CDR3: TGTGCCAGCAGCTTAGCTCGGGGGCTGTACATTAATGAGCAGTTCTTC. Encoded protein: CASSLARGLYINEQFF.

CDR3 loop: CASRHSYNEQFF. The CDR3 DNA is TGCGCCAGCAGACACAGCTACAATGAGCAGTTCTTC. The V gene is TRBV4-1, the J gene TRBJ2-1; D remains unclear. The germline V and J ends were trimmed by 6 bases and 3 bases, with 6 bases remaining between them. Germline V lookup: CDR1 MGHRA, CDR2 YSYEKL. The CDR3 covers 12 residues.

CDR3 protein: CASSLLVGSFPGELFF. CDR3 bases: TGTGCCAGCAGCTTACTTGTTGGGAGTTTTCCCGGGGAGCTGTTTTTT. The V gene is TRBV7-9, the J gene TRBJ2-2; weak D call: TRBD2 (5 bases). V lost 2 bases, J lost 6 bases, and 16 bases lay in between. The CDR3 is 16 residues long. CDR1 and CDR2 from the germline V gene are SEHNR and FQNEAQ (reference sequence).

This clone has only a few counts. The CDR3 loop reads CASSEGSSGRTYEQFF. DNA for the CDR3: TGTGCCAGCAGTGAAGGTTCTAGCGGGAGGACCTATGAGCAGTTCTTC. This chain uses TRBV6-1 with TRBJ2-1, with 11 bases aligning to TRBD2. The V segment lost 1 base and the J segment 8 bases; nucleotides outside the gene matches: 7. Germline lookup yields CDR1 MNHNS and CDR2 SASEGT. The CDR3 spans 16 residues.

V and J are TRBV9 and TRBJ1-4; D is unresolved. The CDR3 spans 14 residues. CDR1 is SGDLS and CDR2 is YYNGEE in the germline V gene. The V end lost 4 bases, the J end lost 4 bases, and 11 bases lay between the germline ends. In nucleotides, the CDR3 is TGTGCCAGCAGCCTTTCCGGGATTAATGAAAAACTGTTTTTT. This encodes CASSLSGINEKLFF.

This clone was counted a few times. The V gene is TRBV5-8, the J gene TRBJ2-1; D tentatively reads TRBD1 or TRBD2 (5 bases each). The germline V and J ends were trimmed by 4 bases and 4 bases, with 18 bases remaining between them. The CDR3 runs 16 residues. In germline, CDR1 is SGHTS, CDR2 YDEGEE. The CDR3 nucleotides are TGTGCCAGCAGCGTTGAGGGGCTGAGGTCATACAATGAGCAGTTCTTC. Translated, it gives CASSVEGLRSYNEQFF. The full variable domain, with the rest looked up from reference TRBV5-8 and TRBJ2-1, is EAGVTQSPTHLIKTRGQQATLRCSPISGHTSVYWYQQALGLGLQFLLWYDEGEERNRGNFPPRFSGRQFPNYSSELNVNALELEDSALYLCASSVEGLRSYNEQFFGPGTRLTVL.

J is TRBJ2-5 and V is TRBV9; unclear D gene. Germline lookup yields CDR1 SGDLS and CDR2 YYNGEE. Deletions cut 3 bases from V and 5 bases from J, with 8 bases between. CDR3 length equals 12 residues. CDR3 DNA sequence: TGTGCCAGCAGCGCCGAATGGGAGACCCAGTACTTC. This encodes CASSAEWETQYF.

The chain carries TRBV2 and TRBJ2-5; D gene uncertain. The end of the DNA fits TRBJ2-7 better, so the J call may be wrong. The germline V gene has CDR1 SNHLY and CDR2 FYNNEI. The CDR3 is made up of 13 amino acids. The CDR3 DNA follows: TGTGCCAGCAGAGCCGCCTCCTCCTACGAGCAGTACTTC. Translation gives CASRAASSYEQYF.

This clone was observed a single time. The chain joins TRBV11-2 to TRBJ1-2; no definite D call. Per germline, CDR1 SGHAT and CDR2 FQNNGV. Trimming shortened V by 4 bases and J by 0 bases, and 24 bases separated the two germline ends. The CDR3 spans 19 residues. CDR3 sequence: CASSSLFGLMGSTNYGYTF. CDR3 nucleotides: TGTGCCAGCAGCTCCCTGTTTGGTCTTATGGGTTCTACTAACTATGGCTACACCTTC. The full variable domain, with the rest looked up from reference TRBV11-2 and TRBJ1-2, is EAGVAQSPRYKIIEKRQSVAFWCNPISGHATLYWYQQILGQGPKLLIQFQNNGVVDDSQLPKDRFSAERLKGVDSTLKIQPAKLEDSAVYLCASSSLFGLMGSTNYGYTFGSGTRLTVV.

Worth noting for this clone: The same CDR3 can be traced to other DNA sequences in this sample. The DNA for the CDR3 is TGTGCCAGTAGTCCAGGACAGGGGATATATAGCAATCAGCCCCAGCATTTT. Encoded protein: CASSPGQGIYSNQPQHF. The chain carries TRBV19 and TRBJ1-5; 9 bases are a match to TRBD1. From germline, CDR1 is LNHDA and CDR2 SQIVND (reference sequence). With V trimmed by 5 bases and J by 0 bases, 8 bases remained unmatched. CDR3 length: 17 amino acids. Full variable domain (remainder filled in from reference TRBV19 and TRBJ1-5): DGGITQSPKYLFRKEGQNVTLSCEQNLNHDAMYWYRQDPGQGLRLIYYSQIVNDFQKGDIAEGYSVSREKKESFPLTVTSAQKNPTAFYLCASSPGQGIYSNQPQHFGDGTRLSIL.

The chain combines TRBV27 with TRBJ2-1; perhaps TRBD2 as D (6 bases). Per germline, CDR1 MNHEY and CDR2 SMNVEV (reference sequence). Trimming cost V 7 bases and J 5 bases, with 15 bases left between them. The CDR3 is 14 residues long. The CDR3 sequence is CASTQGAGNNEQFF. The CDR3 coding sequence is TGTGCCAGCACTCAGGGTGCGGGAAACAATGAGCAGTTCTTC.